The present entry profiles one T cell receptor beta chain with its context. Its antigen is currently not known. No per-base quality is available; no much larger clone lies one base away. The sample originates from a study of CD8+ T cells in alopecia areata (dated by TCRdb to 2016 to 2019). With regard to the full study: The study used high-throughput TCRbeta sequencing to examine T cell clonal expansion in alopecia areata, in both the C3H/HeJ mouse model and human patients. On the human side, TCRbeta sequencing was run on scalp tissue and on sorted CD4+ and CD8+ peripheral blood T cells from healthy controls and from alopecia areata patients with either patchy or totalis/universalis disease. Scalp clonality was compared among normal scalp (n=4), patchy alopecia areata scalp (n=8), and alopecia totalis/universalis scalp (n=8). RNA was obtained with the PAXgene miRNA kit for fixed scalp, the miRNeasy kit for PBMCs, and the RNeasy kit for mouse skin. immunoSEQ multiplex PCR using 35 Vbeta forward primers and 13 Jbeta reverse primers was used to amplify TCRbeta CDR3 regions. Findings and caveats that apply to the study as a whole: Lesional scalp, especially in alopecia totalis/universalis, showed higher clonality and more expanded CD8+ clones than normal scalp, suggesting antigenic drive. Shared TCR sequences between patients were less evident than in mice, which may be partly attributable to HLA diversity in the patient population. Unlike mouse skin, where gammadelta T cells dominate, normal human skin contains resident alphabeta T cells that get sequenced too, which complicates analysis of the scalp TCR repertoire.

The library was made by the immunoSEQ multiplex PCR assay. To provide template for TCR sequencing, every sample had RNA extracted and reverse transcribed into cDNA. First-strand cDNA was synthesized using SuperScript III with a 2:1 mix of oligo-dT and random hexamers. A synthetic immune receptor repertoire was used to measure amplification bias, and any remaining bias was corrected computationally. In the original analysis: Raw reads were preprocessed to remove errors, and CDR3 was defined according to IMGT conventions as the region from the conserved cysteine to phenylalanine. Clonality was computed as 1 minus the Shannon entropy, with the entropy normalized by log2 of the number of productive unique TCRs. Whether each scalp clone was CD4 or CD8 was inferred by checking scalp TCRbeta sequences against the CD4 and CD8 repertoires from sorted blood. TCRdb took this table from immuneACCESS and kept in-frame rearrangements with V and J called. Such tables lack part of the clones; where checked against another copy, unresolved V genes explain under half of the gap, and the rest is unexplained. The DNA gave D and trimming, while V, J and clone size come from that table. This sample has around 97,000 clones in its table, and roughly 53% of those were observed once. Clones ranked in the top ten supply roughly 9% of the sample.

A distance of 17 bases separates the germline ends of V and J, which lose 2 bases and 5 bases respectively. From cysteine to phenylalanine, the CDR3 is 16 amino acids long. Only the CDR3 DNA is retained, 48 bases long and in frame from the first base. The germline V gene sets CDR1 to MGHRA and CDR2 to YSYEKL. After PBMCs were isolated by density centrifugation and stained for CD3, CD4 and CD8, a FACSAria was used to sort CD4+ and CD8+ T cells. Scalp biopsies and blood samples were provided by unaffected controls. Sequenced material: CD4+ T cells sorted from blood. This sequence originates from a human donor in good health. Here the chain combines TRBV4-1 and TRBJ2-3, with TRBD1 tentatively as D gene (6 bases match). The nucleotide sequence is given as TGCGCCAGCAGCCAACTCCAGGGGACCGATAAAGATACGCAGTATTTT. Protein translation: CASSQLQGTDKDTQYF.